This T cell receptor beta chain came from a study of monozygotic twins with inflammatory bowel disease. TCRdb re-called the 5' RACE reads; every CDR3 protein appears as one record, without DNA. The sample table sets out approximately 400,000 distinct CDR3 sequences. The CDR3 totals 13 residues. The germline V gene has CDR1 MNHEY and CDR2 SMNVEV (reference sequence). Sequenced sample: blood. This TCR derives from a human donor with ulcerative colitis or Crohn's disease, or a healthy co-twin of an affected twin (not recorded which). The chain links TRBV27 to TRBJ2-5; TCRdb's assignment of TRBD1 cannot be checked, as there is no DNA. The CDR3 loop is CASRAGGRETQYF.